What follows are 13 T cell receptor beta chains derived from one specimen sequenced in a study of T cells after yellow fever vaccination. MiXCR, applied by TCRdb to the 5' RACE reads, yields one record per CDR3 protein. The data show approximately 330,000 distinct CDR3 sequences, 12% seen once. The sample was CD4+ T cells sorted from PBMCs, taken 15 days after the yellow fever booster vaccination. These receptor sequences come from a man younger than 30 who received the YFV17D yellow fever vaccine.

V gene TRBV2 combines with J gene TRBJ2-3; TRBD1 or TRBD2 may be the D gene (5 bases each). Germline CDR1 SNHLY, CDR2 FYNNEI. The CDR3 is made up of 17 amino acids. V dropped 3 bases and J dropped 1 base, with 17 bases sitting between them. The CDR3 here is CASSDFGTPAGTDTQYF. The CDR3, as DNA: TGTGCCAGCAGTGACTTCGGGACCCCGGCGGGCACAGATACGCAGTATTTT.

In this sample, this clonotype turned up many times. This chain joins TRBV12-3 or TRBV12-4 and TRBJ2-4; D ambiguous. V was cut by 5 bases and J by 0 bases, with 11 bases left in between. This CDR3 has 15 residues. CDR3 nucleotides: TGTGCCAGCAGTAAAGACGGTCTAGCCAAAAACATTCAGTACTTC. Encoded protein: CASSKDGLAKNIQYF.

There are many counts of this clonotype. The V gene is TRBV29-1, the J gene TRBJ2-3, with TRBD2 as a possible D gene (6 bases). This CDR3 has 14 residues. V was trimmed by 7 bases and J by 0 bases, leaving 14 bases between them. CDR1 is SQVTM and CDR2 is ANQGSEA in the germline V gene. CDR3 sequence (DNA): TGCAGCGCCTCGGGGCGGGGTAGCACAGATACGCAGTATTTT. Translating it yields CSASGRGSTDTQYF.

Regarding this clonotype: This could be a read error, since a much larger clone is one nucleotide away. The chain carries TRBV6-5 and TRBJ2-5; a possible D gene is TRBD1 (5 bases). The CDR3 is made up of 15 amino acids. Looked up from germline, CDR1 is MNHEY and CDR2 is SVGAGI. CDR3 bases: TGTGCCAGAAGTTACTCGATCCAGGGCCAAGAGACCCAGTACTTC. Residues: CARSYSIQGQETQYF.

The chain combines TRBV7-2 with TRBJ1-4; unclear D gene. The germline V gene has CDR1 SGHTA and CDR2 FQGNSA. V lost 5 bases and J 8 bases, leaving 18 bases between the germline ends. The CDR3 extends over 15 amino acids. CDR3 amino acids: CASSLNPGRPEKLFF. The CDR3 nucleotides are TGTGCCAGCAGCCTAAATCCCGGCCGTCCAGAAAAACTGTTTTTT.

This chain connects TRBV5-4 to TRBJ2-2; 11 nucleotides agree with TRBD2. In germline, CDR1 is SGHNT, CDR2 YYREEE (reference sequence). This CDR3 has 15 residues. J was trimmed by 4 bases and V by 4 bases; bases with no gene match: 3. The CDR3 DNA sequence: TGTGCCAGCAGCGGCCTAGCGGGGGGCACCGGGGAGCTGTTTTTT. Translation: CASSGLAGGTGELFF.

This clonotype was seen a handful of times. CDR3 sequence reads: CASSLSGAGAYEQYF. CDR3 nucleotide sequence: TGTGCCAGCAGCTTATCCGGAGCGGGGGCCTACGAGCAGTACTTC. The V and J genes are TRBV7-2 and TRBJ2-7; 8 nucleotides match TRBD2. Per germline, CDR1 SGHTA and CDR2 FQGNSA. The CDR3 sequence is 15 residues long. V shed 2 bases and J 2 bases; nucleotides not matched to a gene: 5.

The chain is built from TRBV20-1 and TRBJ1-5; 7 positions match TRBD1. Germline values: CDR1 DFQATT, CDR2 SNEGSKA (reference sequence). After removal of 5 bases from V and 5 bases from J, the junction contained 9 bases not matched to a gene. The CDR3 extends over 14 amino acids. CDR3: CSAGQGGGDQPQHF. CDR3 coding DNA: TGCAGTGCTGGTCAGGGGGGTGGGGATCAGCCCCAGCATTTT.

This clonotype was counted only a few times. This chain connects TRBV7-3 to TRBJ2-3; 13 bases fit TRBD2. Germline V lookup: CDR1 SGHTA, CDR2 FQGTGA. This CDR3 is built from 14 residues. J was trimmed by 11 bases and V by 5 bases; bases with no gene match: 7. CDR3 in DNA: TGTGCCAGCAGCCCACTAGCGGGGGGGCCGGTGCAGTATTTT. This translates into CASSPLAGGPVQYF. Together with reference TRBV7-3 and TRBJ2-3, the CDR3 gives the full variable domain: GAGVSQTPSNKVTEKGKYVELRCDPISGHTALYWYRQSLGQGPEFLIYFQGTGAADDSGLPNDRFFAVRPEGSVSTLKIQRTERGDSAVYLCASSPLAGGPVQYFGPGTRLTVL.

This clonotype has just a few counts. V gene TRBV5-1 combines with J gene TRBJ2-2, with a tentative D call TRBD1 (6 bases). Germline V gene data show CDR1 as SGHRS and CDR2 as YFSETQ. There are 16 residues in the CDR3. Trimming removed 4 bases at V and 0 bases at J, with 13 bases between. The CDR3 region is CASSLQGATNTGELFF. CDR3 nucleotide sequence: TGCGCCAGCAGCCTACAGGGTGCCACGAACACCGGGGAGCTGTTTTTT. Filled out from reference TRBV5-1 and TRBJ2-2, the complete variable domain reads KAGVTQTPRYLIKTRGQQVTLSCSPISGHRSVSWYQQTPGQGLQFLFEYFSETQRNKGNFPGRFSGRQFSNSRSEMNVSTLELGDSALYLCASSLQGATNTGELFFGEGSRLTVL.

Here the CDR3 DNA reads TGTGCCAGCAGCGCAGGGACAGCCCTCTACGAGCAGTACTTC. Translating gives CASSAGTALYEQYF. The chain has TRBV5-6 and TRBJ2-7, with 7 bases that match TRBD1. Unmatched junction bases numbered 7, after V lost 4 bases and J lost 3 bases. Per the germline V gene, CDR1 is SGHDT and CDR2 is YYEEEE. This CDR3 spans 14 amino acids. The full variable domain, completed using reference TRBV5-6 and TRBJ2-7, is DAGVTQSPTHLIKTRGQQVTLRCSPKSGHDTVSWYQQALGQGPQFIFQYYEEEERQRGNFPDRFSGHQFPNYSSELNVNALLLGDSALYLCASSAGTALYEQYFGPGTRLTVT.

V is TRBV20-1 and J is TRBJ2-1, with 12 nucleotides matching TRBD2. With 2 bases clipped from V and 4 bases from J, the junction kept 6 bases outside the gene matches. This CDR3 spans 16 amino acids. CDR1 is DFQATT, CDR2 SNEGSKA, per germline (reference sequence). The CDR3 reads CSARSSGGAEYNEQFF. CDR3 in DNA: TGCAGTGCTAGATCTAGCGGGGGGGCAGAGTACAATGAGCAGTTCTTC.

This clonotype appeared a few times. The DNA for the CDR3 is TGCAGTGCTAGAGGGGGCGGGAATGAAAAACTGTTTTTT. Translation: CSARGGGNEKLFF. V gene TRBV20-1 combines with J gene TRBJ1-4; the D gene is possibly TRBD1 (5 bases). With 1 base removed from V and 5 bases from J, the gap between germline ends came to 8 bases. Germline CDR1 and CDR2: DFQATT and SNEGSKA (reference sequence). The CDR3 is made up of 13 amino acids.